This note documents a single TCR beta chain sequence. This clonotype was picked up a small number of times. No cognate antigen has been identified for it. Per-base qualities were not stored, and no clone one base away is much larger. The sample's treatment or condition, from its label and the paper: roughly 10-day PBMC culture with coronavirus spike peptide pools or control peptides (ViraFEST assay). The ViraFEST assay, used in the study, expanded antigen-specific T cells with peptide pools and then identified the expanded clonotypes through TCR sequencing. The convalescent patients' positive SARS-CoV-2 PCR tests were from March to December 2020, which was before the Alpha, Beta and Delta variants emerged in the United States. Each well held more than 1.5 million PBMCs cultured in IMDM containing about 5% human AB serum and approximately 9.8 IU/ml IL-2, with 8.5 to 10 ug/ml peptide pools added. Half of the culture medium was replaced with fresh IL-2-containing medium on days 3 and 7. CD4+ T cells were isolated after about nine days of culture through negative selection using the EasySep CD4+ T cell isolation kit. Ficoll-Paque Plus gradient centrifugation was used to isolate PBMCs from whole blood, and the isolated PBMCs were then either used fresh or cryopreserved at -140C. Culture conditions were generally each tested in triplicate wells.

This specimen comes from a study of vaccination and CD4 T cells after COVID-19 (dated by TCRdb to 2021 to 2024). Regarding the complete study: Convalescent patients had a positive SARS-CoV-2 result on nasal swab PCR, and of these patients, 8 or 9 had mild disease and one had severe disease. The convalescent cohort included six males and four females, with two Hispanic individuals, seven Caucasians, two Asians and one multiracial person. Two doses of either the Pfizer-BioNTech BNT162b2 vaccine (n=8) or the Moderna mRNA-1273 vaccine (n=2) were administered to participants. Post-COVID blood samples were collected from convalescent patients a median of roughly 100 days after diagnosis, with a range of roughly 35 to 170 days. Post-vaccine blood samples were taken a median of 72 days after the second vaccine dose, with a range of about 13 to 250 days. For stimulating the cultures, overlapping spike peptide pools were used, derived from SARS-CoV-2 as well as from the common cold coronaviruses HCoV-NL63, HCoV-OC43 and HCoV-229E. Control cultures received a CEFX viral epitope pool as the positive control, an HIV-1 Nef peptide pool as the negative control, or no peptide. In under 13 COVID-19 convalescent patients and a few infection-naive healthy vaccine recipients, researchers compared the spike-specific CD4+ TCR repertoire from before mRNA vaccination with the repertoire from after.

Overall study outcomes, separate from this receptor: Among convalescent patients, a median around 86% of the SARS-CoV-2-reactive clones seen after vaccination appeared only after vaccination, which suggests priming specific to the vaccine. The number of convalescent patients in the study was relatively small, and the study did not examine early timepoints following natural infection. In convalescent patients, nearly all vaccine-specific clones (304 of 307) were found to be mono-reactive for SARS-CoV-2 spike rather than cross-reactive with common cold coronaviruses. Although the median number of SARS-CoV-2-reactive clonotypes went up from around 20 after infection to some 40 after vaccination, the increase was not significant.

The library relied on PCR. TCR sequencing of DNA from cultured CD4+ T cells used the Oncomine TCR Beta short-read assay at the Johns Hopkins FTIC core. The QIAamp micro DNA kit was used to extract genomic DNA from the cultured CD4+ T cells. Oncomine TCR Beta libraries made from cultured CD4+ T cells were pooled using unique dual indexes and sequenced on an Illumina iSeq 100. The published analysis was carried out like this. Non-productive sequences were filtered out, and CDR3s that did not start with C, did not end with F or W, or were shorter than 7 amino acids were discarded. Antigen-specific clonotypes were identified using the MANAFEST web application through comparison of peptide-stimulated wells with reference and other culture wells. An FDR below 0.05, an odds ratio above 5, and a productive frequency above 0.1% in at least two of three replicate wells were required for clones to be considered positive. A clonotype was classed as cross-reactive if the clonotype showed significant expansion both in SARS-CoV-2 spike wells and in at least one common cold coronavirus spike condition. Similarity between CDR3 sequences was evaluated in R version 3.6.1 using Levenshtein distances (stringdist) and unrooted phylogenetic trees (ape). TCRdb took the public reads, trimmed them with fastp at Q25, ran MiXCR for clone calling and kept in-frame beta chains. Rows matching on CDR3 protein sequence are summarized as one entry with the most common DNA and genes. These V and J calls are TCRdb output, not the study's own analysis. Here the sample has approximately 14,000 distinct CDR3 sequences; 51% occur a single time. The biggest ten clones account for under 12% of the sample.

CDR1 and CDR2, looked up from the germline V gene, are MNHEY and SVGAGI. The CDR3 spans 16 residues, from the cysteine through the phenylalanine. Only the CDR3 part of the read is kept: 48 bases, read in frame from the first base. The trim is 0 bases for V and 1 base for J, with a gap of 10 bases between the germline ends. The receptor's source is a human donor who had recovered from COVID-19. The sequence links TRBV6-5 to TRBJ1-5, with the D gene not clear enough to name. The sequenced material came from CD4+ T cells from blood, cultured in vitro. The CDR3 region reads CASSYSGPLSNQPQHF. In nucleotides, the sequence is TGTGCCAGCAGTTACTCGGGTCCTCTAAGCAATCAGCCCCAGCATTTT.